Below, 20 T cell receptor beta chains from the same sample are listed, as sequenced in a study of T cells after yellow fever vaccination. TCRdb reanalysed the 5' RACE reads using MiXCR and keeps one entry per CDR3 protein. The sample shows 310,000 or so distinct CDR3 sequences, less than 4.5% of them seen only once. The specimen was PBMCs, collected on the day of the yellow fever booster vaccination. All receptors come from a man in his late teens or twenties who received the YFV17D yellow fever vaccine.

A few counts support this clonotype. The V and J genes are TRBV4-1 and TRBJ1-2; no reliable D call. CDR3 length: 15 amino acids. V shed 0 bases and J shed 2 bases, with 10 bases lying between them. CDR1 and CDR2 from the germline V gene are MGHRA and YSYEKL. The DNA for the CDR3 is TGCGCCAGCAGCCAAGATCCCGACACCAACTATGGCTACACCTTC. Protein product: CASSQDPDTNYGYTF.

V usage is TRBV5-4 and J usage is TRBJ2-7; 12 bases align to TRBD1. This CDR3 has 17 residues. Trimming cost V 4 bases and J 7 bases; bases outside gene matches: 15. Germline CDR1 reads SGHNT; CDR2 reads YYREEE (reference sequence). CDR3 coding DNA: TGTGCCAGCAGCCGTAGCAATCCGGGACAGGGGGCCCGGGAGCAGTACGTC. As protein: CASSRSNPGQGAREQYV.

There are a few counts of this clonotype. The chain couples TRBV7-2 to TRBJ1-6; no clear D. V gave up 5 bases and J gave up 8 bases, with 10 bases separating them. CDR1 and CDR2 (germline): SGHTA, FQGNSA. The CDR3 runs to 13 residues. CDR3 bases: TGTGCCAGCAGCCTGGATTGGGATTCACCCCTCCACTTT. Translation: CASSLDWDSPLHF.

The V gene is TRBV28, the J gene TRBJ1-2; no firm D call. V lost 5 bases to trimming and J lost 8 bases, with 12 bases between them. Germline lookup yields CDR1 MDHEN and CDR2 SYDVKM. CDR3 size: 12 residues. CDR3 nucleotides: TGTGCCAGCAGTATATCATCCCAGGGCTACACCTTC. It is translated as CASSISSQGYTF.

This clonotype showed up just a few times. An end of the junction does not agree with germline; a read error may underlie this. The chain couples TRBV7-2 to TRBJ2-1, with a tentative D call TRBD1 (5 bases). Germline V gene sequence: CDR1 SGHTA, CDR2 FQGNSA. The CDR3 is 14 amino acids. The chain's CDR3 is CASTALGSGWGPVF. Written as DNA, the CDR3 is TGTGCCAGCACCGCGTTGGGCTCCGGGTGGGGCCCGGTCTTC.

The V and J genes are TRBV9 and TRBJ2-5; D is unclear. Trimming pared 0 bases from V and 3 bases from J, leaving 6 bases between. The CDR3 extends over 13 amino acids. CDR1 SGDLS and CDR2 YYNGEE come from the germline V gene. The CDR3 DNA follows: TGTGCCAGCAGCGTAGTGGAAAAAGAGACCCAGTACTTC. It yields the protein CASSVVEKETQYF. The complete variable domain, with remaining parts taken from reference TRBV9 and TRBJ2-5, reads DSGVTQTPKHLITATGQRVTLRCSPRSGDLSVYWYQQSLDQGLQFLIQYYNGEERAKGNILERFSAQQFPDLHSELNLSSLELGDSALYFCASSVVEKETQYFGPGTRLLVL.

This clonotype was seen many times. The chain is built from TRBV7-6 and TRBJ2-3; 7 bases are a match to TRBD2. Germline assignment: CDR1 SGHVS and CDR2 FNYEAQ. V shed 2 bases and J 4 bases; nucleotides not matched to a gene: 6. The CDR3 extends over 15 amino acids. The CDR3 DNA follows: TGTGCCAGCAGCTTATTCGCTAGCGGCGCAGATACGCAGTATTTT. Translation: CASSLFASGADTQYF.

This clonotype was counted only a few times. V and J are TRBV3-1 and TRBJ2-1; D unclear. CDR1 is LGHDT, CDR2 YNNKEL, per germline (reference sequence). The V and J ends lost 4 bases and 6 bases respectively, with 16 bases between them. The CDR3 extends over 15 amino acids. Here the CDR3 reads CASSPDVLGPNEQFF. In DNA, the CDR3 is TGTGCCAGCAGCCCAGATGTTTTAGGTCCCAATGAGCAGTTCTTC.

This clonotype has at least ten counts. J is TRBJ2-1 and V is TRBV7-2; 8 positions match TRBD2. This CDR3 region has 16 residues. The germline gives CDR1 SGHTA, CDR2 FQGNSA. The V and J ends lost 5 bases and 6 bases, in that order; junction bases with no gene match: 12. The CDR3 is CASSLKPGLGVNEQFF. For the CDR3, the DNA is TGTGCCAGCAGCCTTAAACCGGGACTAGGAGTCAATGAGCAGTTCTTC. Full variable domain (missing parts from reference TRBV7-2 and TRBJ2-1): GAGVSQSPSNKVTEKGKDVELRCDPISGHTALYWYRQSLGQGLEFLIYFQGNSAPDKSGLPSDRFSAERTGGSVSTLTIQRTQQEDSAVYLCASSLKPGLGVNEQFFGPGTRLTVL.

This clonotype was seen many times. CDR3 residues: CSARDALTDTQYF. CDR3 DNA sequence: TGCAGTGCTAGAGATGCCCTCACAGATACGCAGTATTTT. V usage is TRBV20-1 and J usage is TRBJ2-3; no reliable D call. This CDR3 has 13 amino acids. Per the germline V gene, CDR1 is DFQATT and CDR2 is SNEGSKA (reference sequence). Trimming removed 0 bases from V and 2 bases from J, with 6 bases in between.

There are many counts of this clonotype. V and J are TRBV24-1 and TRBJ2-1, with TRBD2 matching 13 bases. CDR3 size: 17 residues. The V gene's germline CDR1 is KGHDR and CDR2 SFDVKD. V was clipped by 4 bases and J by 8 bases; unmatched bases: 10. The CDR3 coding sequence is TGTGCCACCAGTGACTCTTCCGGGACTAGCGGGGTAGATGAGCAGTTCTTC. This translates into CATSDSSGTSGVDEQFF.

The rearrangement joins TRBV11-2 to TRBJ2-1, with D perhaps matching TRBD2 (8 bases). Trimming took off 2 bases at V and 0 bases at J, with 20 bases between the two ends. Germline V gene data show CDR1 as SGHAT and CDR2 as FQNNGV. The CDR3 is 19 amino acids. CDR3 residues: CASSLPRQGAGGSYNEQFF. The CDR3 nucleotides read TGTGCCAGCAGCTTACCCCGACAGGGCGCGGGGGGCTCCTACAATGAGCAGTTCTTC.

This clonotype turned up a few times. This sequence joins TRBV4-1 and TRBJ1-4; no firm D call. The CDR3 contains 14 residues. Trimming cost V 8 bases and J 0 bases, with 10 bases left between them. Germline V lookup: CDR1 MGHRA, CDR2 YSYEKL. Here the CDR3 reads CASGETATNEKLFF. CDR3 nucleotide sequence: TGCGCCAGCGGAGAGACGGCAACTAATGAAAAACTGTTTTTT.

At least ten counts were recorded for this clonotype. The V gene is TRBV12-3 or TRBV12-4, the J gene TRBJ1-1; 8 nucleotides agree with TRBD1. V shed 5 bases, J shed 0 bases, and the junction held 11 bases outside the gene matches. The CDR3 is 17 residues long. The CDR3 sequence: CASSTPGQATLNTEAFF. As DNA, the CDR3 is TGTGCCAGCAGTACTCCGGGACAGGCCACCTTGAACACTGAAGCTTTCTTT.

This clonotype was counted a few times. V gene TRBV4-3 combines with J gene TRBJ2-3; D is uncertain. Germline-derived CDR1 and CDR2 are LGHNA and YSLEER. The V end lost 1 base, the J end lost 0 bases, and 14 bases lay between the germline ends. This CDR3 has 17 amino acids. The CDR3 DNA sequence: TGCGCCAGCAGCCAAGTAAAAGTAGAAAGGAGCACAGATACGCAGTATTTT. It translates to CASSQVKVERSTDTQYF.

In this sample, this clonotype turned up a few times. V gene TRBV7-2 combines with J gene TRBJ1-4, with TRBD1 matching 9 bases. CDR3 length: 16 residues. The germline V gene has CDR1 SGHTA and CDR2 FQGNSA. J lost 6 bases, V lost 3 bases, and 8 bases had no gene match. The CDR3, as DNA: TGTGCCAGCAGCTTCTTTAGGGACAGGGCATATGAAAAACTGTTTTTT. Its translation: CASSFFRDRAYEKLFF.

This clonotype has only one observation. V and J are TRBV7-2 and TRBJ2-3; 9 nucleotides align to TRBD2. Germline CDR1 and CDR2: SGHTA and FQGNSA. V shed 5 bases, J shed 10 bases, and the junction held 7 bases outside the gene matches. The CDR3 loop spans 13 amino acids. The CDR3 protein is CASSRPASGAQYF. The CDR3 DNA follows: TGTGCCAGCAGCCGTCCCGCTAGCGGGGCGCAGTATTTT.

This clonotype was seen a few times. V and J are TRBV7-3 and TRBJ2-1; 9 positions agree with TRBD2. The CDR3 is 16 amino acids. V was clipped by 5 bases and J by 2 bases; unmatched bases: 7. CDR1 is SGHTA, CDR2 FQGTGA, per germline. CDR3: CASSPTASGAYNEQFF. The CDR3 DNA reads TGTGCCAGCAGCCCAACAGCTAGCGGGGCCTACAATGAGCAGTTCTTC.

CDR3 nucleotides: TGCAGCGTTGGCGACGGACCCATGAACACTGAAGCTTTCTTT. Translation: CSVGDGPMNTEAFF. The V gene is TRBV29-1, the J gene TRBJ1-1; D remains unclear. The CDR3 consists of 14 residues. From germline, CDR1 is SQVTM and CDR2 ANQGSEA. Trimming pared 4 bases from V and 0 bases from J, leaving 12 bases between.

This clonotype occurred many times. This rearrangement joins TRBV27 to TRBJ2-1, with 8 bases lining up with TRBD1. V dropped 3 bases and J dropped 3; count of bases not matched to a gene: 4. Germline V gene sequence: CDR1 MNHEY, CDR2 SMNVEV (reference sequence). The CDR3 is 15 residues long. The CDR3 DNA reads as TGTGCCAGCAGTTTTGGGACAGGCCACTACAATGAGCAGTTCTTC. The encoded protein is CASSFGTGHYNEQFF.